This T cell receptor beta chain stems from a study of CD8 T cells in ankylosing spondylitis. Study-wide points: The clones that were linked to disease were reported to be significantly enriched in matched synovial fluid samples from ankylosing spondylitis patients. Roughly eight highly homologous variants made up a TCR beta motif that seemed to typify ankylosing spondylitis blood.

In the case of this clonotype: What it recognizes is unknown.

Making the TCR beta libraries involved quantitative 5'-RACE with molecular barcodes. One entry per CDR3 protein results from TCRdb running MiXCR on the 5' RACE reads. This table holds a few hundred thousand distinct CDR3 sequences, around 20% found once. The receptor comes from a male donor with ankylosing spondylitis or in good health (not recorded which). The sequenced material came from blood, either unsorted or a sorted T cell fraction (not recorded which).

CDR3 region: CASRPGLSGALFF. CDR3 nucleotides: TGTGCCAGCAGACCAGGGTTATCGGGAGCGCTGTTTTTT. The V call is TRBV6-1, the J call TRBJ2-2, with TRBD2 as a possible D gene (6 bases). The V and J ends lost 6 bases and 13 bases respectively, with 18 bases between them. In germline, CDR1 is MNHNS, CDR2 SASEGT. The length of the CDR3 is 13 residues.